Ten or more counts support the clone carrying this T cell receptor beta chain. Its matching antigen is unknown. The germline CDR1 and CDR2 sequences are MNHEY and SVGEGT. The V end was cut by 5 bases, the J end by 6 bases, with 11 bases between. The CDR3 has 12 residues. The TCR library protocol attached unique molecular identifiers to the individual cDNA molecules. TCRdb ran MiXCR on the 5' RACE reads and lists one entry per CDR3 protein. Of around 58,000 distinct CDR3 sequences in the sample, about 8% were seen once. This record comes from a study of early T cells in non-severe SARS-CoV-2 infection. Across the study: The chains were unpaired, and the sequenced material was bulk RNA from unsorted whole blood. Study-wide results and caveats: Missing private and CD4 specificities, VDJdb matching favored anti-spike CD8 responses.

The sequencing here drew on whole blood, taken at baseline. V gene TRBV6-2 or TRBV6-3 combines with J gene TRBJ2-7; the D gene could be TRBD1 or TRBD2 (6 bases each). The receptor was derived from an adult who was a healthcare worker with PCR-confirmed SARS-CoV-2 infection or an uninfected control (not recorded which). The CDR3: CASSRGTPEQYF. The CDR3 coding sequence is TGTGCCAGCAGTCGCGGGACACCCGAGCAGTACTTC.